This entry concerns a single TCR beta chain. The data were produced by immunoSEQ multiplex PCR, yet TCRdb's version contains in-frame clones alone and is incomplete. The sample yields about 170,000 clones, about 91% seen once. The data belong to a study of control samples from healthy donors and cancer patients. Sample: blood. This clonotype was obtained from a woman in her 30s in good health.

CDR3: CASSQRTRDGPREQYF. CDR3 DNA sequence: TGCGCCAGCAGCCAACGAACCCGGGACGGACCCCGGGAGCAGTACTTC. This chain uses TRBV4-1 with TRBJ2-7, with D perhaps assigned TRBD1 or TRBD2 (5 bases each). This CDR3 comprises 16 residues. Trimming took off 2 bases at V and 7 bases at J, with 21 bases between the two ends. Germline V lookup: CDR1 MGHRA, CDR2 YSYEKL.